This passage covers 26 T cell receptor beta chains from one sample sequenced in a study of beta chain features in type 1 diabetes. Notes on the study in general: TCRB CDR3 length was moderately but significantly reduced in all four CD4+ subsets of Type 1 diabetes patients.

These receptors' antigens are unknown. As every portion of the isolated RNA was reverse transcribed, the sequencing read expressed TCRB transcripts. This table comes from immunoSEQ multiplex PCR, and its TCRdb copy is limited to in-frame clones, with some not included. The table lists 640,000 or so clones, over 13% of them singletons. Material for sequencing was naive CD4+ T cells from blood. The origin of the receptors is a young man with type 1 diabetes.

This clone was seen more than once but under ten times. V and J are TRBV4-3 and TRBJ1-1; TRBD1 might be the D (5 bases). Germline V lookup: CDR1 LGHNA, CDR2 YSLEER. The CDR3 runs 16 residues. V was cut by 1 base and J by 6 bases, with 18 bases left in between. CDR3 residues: CASSQARLIGGSEAFF. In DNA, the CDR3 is TGCGCCAGCAGCCAAGCCCGATTGATCGGGGGATCTGAAGCTTTCTTT.

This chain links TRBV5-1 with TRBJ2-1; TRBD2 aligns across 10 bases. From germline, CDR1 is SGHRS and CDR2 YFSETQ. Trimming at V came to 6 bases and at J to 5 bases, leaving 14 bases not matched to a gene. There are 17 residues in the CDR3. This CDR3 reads CASTQPTTLAGDNEQFF. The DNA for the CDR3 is TGCGCCAGCACCCAACCGACGACGCTAGCGGGGGACAATGAGCAGTTCTTC.

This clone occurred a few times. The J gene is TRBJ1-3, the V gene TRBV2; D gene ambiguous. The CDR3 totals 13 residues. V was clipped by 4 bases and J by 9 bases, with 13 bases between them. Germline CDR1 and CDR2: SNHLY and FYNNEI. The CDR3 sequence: CASSAGPLSTIYF. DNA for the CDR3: TGTGCCAGCAGTGCTGGGCCCTTGAGCACCATATATTTT. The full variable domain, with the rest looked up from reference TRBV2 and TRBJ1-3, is EPEVTQTPSHQVTQMGQEVILRCVPISNHLYFYWYRQILGQKVEFLVSFYNNEISEKSEIFDDQFSVERPDGSNFTLKIRSTKLEDSAMYFCASSAGPLSTIYFGEGSWLTVV.

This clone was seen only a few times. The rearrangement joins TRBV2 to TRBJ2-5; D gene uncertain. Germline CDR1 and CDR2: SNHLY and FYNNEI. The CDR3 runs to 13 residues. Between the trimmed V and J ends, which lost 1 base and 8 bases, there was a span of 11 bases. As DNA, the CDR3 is TGTGCCAGCAGTGAAGTTCCCCTGGCTACCCAGTACTTC. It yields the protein CASSEVPLATQYF.

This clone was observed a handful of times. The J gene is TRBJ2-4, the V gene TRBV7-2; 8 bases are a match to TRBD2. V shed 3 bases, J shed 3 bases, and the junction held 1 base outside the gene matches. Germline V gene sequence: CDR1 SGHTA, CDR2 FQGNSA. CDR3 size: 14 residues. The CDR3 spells CASSFSGDKNIQYF. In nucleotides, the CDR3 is TGTGCCAGCAGCTTTAGCGGGGACAAAAACATTCAGTACTTC.

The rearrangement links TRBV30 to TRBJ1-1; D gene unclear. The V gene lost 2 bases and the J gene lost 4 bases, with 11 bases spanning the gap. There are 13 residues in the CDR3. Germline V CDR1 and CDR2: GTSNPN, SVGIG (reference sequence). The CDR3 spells CAWSLRTSTEAFF. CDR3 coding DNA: TGTGCCTGGAGTCTCAGGACCAGCACTGAAGCTTTCTTT.

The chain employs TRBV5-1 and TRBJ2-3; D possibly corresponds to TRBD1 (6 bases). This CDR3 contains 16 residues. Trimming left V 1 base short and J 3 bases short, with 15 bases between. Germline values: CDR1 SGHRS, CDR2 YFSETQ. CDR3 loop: CASSLKNSGDTDTQYF. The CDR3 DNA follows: TGCGCCAGCAGCTTGAAGAACTCAGGGGATACAGATACGCAGTATTTT. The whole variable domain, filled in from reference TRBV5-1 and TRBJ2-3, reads KAGVTQTPRYLIKTRGQQVTLSCSPISGHRSVSWYQQTPGQGLQFLFEYFSETQRNKGNFPGRFSGRQFSNSRSEMNVSTLELGDSALYLCASSLKNSGDTDTQYFGPGTRLTVL.

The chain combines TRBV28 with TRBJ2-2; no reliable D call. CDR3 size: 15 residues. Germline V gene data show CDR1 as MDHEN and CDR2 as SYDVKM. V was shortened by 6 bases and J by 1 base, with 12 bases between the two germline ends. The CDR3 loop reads CASSFLILNTGELFF. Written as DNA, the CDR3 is TGTGCCAGCAGCTTCCTTATTCTGAACACCGGGGAGCTGTTTTTT. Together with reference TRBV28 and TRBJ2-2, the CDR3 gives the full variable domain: DVKVTQSSRYLVKRTGEKVFLECVQDMDHENMFWYRQDPGLGLRLIYFSYDVKMKEKGDIPEGYSVSREKKERFSLILESASTNQTSMYLCASSFLILNTGELFFGEGSRLTVL.

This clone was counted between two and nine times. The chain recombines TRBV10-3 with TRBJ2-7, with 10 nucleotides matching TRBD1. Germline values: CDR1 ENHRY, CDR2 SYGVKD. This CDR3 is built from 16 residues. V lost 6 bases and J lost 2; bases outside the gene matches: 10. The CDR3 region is CAIRDVPGQGTYEQYF. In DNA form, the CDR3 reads TGTGCCATCAGAGACGTCCCGGGACAGGGGACCTACGAGCAGTACTTC.

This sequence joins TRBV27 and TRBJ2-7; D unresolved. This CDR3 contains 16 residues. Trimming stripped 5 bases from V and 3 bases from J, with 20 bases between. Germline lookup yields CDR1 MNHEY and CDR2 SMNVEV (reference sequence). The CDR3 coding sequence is TGTGCCAGCAGTCCCTACCCCGGAAGGATAGGCTACGAGCAGTACTTC. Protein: CASSPYPGRIGYEQYF.

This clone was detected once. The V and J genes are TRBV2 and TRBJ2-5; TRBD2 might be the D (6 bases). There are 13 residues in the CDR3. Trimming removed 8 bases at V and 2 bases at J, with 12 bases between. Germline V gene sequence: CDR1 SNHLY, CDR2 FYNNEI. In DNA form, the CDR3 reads TGTGCCAGCGTGCGGGGCACACAAGAGACCCAGTACTTC. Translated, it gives CASVRGTQETQYF.

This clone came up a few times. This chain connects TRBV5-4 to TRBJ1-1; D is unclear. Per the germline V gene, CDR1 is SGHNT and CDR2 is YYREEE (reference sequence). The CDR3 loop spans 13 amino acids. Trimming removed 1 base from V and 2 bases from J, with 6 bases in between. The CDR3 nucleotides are TGTGCCAGCAGCTTGACGGAAAACACTGAAGCTTTCTTT. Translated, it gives CASSLTENTEAFF.

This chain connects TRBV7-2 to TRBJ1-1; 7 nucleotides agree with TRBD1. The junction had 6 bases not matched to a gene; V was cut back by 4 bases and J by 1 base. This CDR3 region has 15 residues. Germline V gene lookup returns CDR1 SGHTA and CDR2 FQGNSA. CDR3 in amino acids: CASSSLGQPNTEAFF. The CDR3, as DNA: TGTGCCAGCAGCTCATTGGGACAGCCGAACACTGAAGCTTTCTTT.

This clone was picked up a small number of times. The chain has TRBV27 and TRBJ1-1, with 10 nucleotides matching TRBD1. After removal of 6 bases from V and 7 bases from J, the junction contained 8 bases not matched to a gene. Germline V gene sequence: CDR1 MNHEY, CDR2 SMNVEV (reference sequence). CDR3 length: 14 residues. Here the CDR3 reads CASRGDRGSIEAFF. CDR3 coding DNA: TGTGCCAGCAGGGGGGACAGGGGCAGTATTGAAGCTTTCTTT.

The CDR3 reads CASSLVRSGANVLTF. As DNA, the CDR3 is TGCGCCAGCAGCTTGGTGAGATCCGGGGCCAACGTCCTGACTTTC. The chain has TRBV5-1 and TRBJ2-6; the D is unclear. The CDR3 length is 15 residues. Between the trimmed V and J ends, which lost 0 bases and 4 bases, there was a span of 8 bases. CDR1 and CDR2 (germline): SGHRS, YFSETQ.

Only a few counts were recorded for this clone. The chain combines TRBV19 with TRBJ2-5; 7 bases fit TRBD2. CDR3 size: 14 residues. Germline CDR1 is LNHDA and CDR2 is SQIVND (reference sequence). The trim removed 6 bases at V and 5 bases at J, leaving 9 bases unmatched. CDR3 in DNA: TGTGCCAGTAGCCAGCGGGGCCACCGGGAGACCCAGTACTTC. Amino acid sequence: CASSQRGHRETQYF. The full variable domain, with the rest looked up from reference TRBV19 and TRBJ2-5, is DGGITQSPKYLFRKEGQNVTLSCEQNLNHDAMYWYRQDPGQGLRLIYYSQIVNDFQKGDIAEGYSVSREKKESFPLTVTSAQKNPTAFYLCASSQRGHRETQYFGPGTRLLVL.

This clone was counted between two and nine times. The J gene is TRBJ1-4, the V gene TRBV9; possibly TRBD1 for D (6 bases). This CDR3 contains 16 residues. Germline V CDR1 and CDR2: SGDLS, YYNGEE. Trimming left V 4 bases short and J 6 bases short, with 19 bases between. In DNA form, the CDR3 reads TGTGCCAGCAGCCCTCTACAGGGAATGACGGATGAAAAACTGTTTTTT. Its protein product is CASSPLQGMTDEKLFF.

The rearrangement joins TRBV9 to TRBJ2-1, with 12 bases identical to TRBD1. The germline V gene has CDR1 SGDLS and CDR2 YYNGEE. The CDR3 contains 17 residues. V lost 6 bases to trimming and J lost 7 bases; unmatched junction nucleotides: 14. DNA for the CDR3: TGTGCCAGCAACCCCTGGGGGGGACAGGGGGCGAGGAATGAGCAGTTCTTC. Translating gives CASNPWGGQGARNEQFF.

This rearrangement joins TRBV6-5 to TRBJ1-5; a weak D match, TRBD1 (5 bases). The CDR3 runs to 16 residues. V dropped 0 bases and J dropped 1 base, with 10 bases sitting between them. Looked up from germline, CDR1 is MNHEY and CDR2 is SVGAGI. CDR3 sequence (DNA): TGTGCCAGCAGTTACTCATCGGGGGAGAGCAATCAGCCCCAGCATTTT. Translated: CASSYSSGESNQPQHF.

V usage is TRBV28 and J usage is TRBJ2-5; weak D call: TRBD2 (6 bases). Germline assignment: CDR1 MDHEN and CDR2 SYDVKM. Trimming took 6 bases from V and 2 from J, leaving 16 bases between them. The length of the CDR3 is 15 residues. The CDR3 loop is CASSPRRGLQETQYF. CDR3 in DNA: TGTGCCAGCAGCCCACGGCGGGGACTGCAAGAGACCCAGTACTTC.

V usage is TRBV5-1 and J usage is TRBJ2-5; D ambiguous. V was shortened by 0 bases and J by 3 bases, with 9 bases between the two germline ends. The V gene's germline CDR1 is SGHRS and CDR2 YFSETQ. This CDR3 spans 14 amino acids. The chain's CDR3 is CASSLETTKETQYF. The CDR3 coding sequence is TGCGCCAGCAGCTTGGAGACAACTAAAGAGACCCAGTACTTC.

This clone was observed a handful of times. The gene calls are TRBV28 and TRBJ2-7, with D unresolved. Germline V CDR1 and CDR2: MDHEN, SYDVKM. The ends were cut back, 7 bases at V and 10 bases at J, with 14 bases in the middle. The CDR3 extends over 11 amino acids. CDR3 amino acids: CASTQSGSQYF. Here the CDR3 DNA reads TGTGCCAGCACCCAAAGTGGATCACAGTACTTC. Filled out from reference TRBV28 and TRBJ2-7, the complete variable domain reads DVKVTQSSRYLVKRTGEKVFLECVQDMDHENMFWYRQDPGLGLRLIYFSYDVKMKEKGDIPEGYSVSREKKERFSLILESASTNQTSMYLCASTQSGSQYFGPGTRLTVT.

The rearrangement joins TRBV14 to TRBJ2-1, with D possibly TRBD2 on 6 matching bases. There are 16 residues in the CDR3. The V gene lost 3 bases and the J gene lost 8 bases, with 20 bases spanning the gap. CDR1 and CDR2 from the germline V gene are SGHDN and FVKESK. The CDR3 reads CASSQRRGFKVDEQFF. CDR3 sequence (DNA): TGTGCCAGCAGCCAGAGGAGGGGATTTAAGGTGGATGAGCAGTTCTTC.

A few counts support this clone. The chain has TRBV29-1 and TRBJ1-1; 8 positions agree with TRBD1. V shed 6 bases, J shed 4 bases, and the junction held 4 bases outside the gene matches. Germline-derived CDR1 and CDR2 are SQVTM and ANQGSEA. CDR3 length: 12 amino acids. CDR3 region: CSVVQGGTEAFF. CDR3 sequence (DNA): TGCAGCGTCGTACAGGGGGGCACTGAAGCTTTCTTT.

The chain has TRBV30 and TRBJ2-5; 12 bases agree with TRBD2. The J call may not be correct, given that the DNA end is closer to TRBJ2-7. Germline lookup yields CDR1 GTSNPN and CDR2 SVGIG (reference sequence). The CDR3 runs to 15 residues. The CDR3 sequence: CAWRRTSGRSYEQYF. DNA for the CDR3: TGTGCCTGGAGGCGAACTAGCGGGAGGTCCTACGAGCAGTACTTC.

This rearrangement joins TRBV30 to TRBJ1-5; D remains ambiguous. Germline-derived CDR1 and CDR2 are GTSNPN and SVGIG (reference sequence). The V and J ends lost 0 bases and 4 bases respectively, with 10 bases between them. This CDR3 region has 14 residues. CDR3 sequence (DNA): TGTGCCTGGAGTGTAAGACTGACAAATCAGCCCCAGCATTTT. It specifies CAWSVRLTNQPQHF.